Detailed here is one TCR beta chain. This sample is part of a study of beta chain features in type 1 diabetes. Isolated RNA was reverse transcribed in full, so expressed TCRB transcripts were sequenced. Clones were sequenced by immunoSEQ multiplex PCR, and TCRdb holds only the in-frame ones, with some missing. The table has roughly 450,000 clones, about an eighth seen once; the top ten hold 0.045% to 0.05%. Trimming pared 0 bases from V and 0 bases from J, leaving 15 bases between. Germline loops: CDR1 LNHNV, CDR2 YYDKDF (reference sequence). This CDR3 is built from 18 residues. Sequencing used naive CD4+ T cells from blood. This rearrangement joins TRBV15 to TRBJ2-1; D might be TRBD1 (6 bases). The clonotype originates from a woman between 18 and 29 years old in good health. CDR3 in amino acids: CATSRDLSQGISYNEQFF. The DNA for the CDR3 is TGTGCCACCAGCAGAGATTTGTCACAGGGTATCTCCTACAATGAGCAGTTCTTC.